The source of this TCR beta chain is a study of post-analysis software for immune sequencing data. Study observations and caveats: Same-batch preparations were strongly co-clustered by F measure. Patients with multiple sclerosis recorded significantly lower normalized Chao1 diversity than controls, the study found. TRBV segments more frequent in patients than in controls numbered five and included TRBV5-6, TRBV5-1 and TRBV20-1.

CDR1 is LNHDA and CDR2 is SQIVND in the germline V gene (reference sequence). The CDR3 is made up of 13 amino acids. The V and J ends lost 3 bases and 6 bases respectively, with 9 bases between them. Unique molecular identifiers had been added to the TCR beta cDNA libraries. Input amounts of about 0.95 to 11 million T cells were used. These gave some 500,000 cDNA molecules, so each molecule approximated one T cell. TCRdb reprocessed the PCR reads via MiXCR and lists one record per CDR3 protein. Here the sample spans 170,000 or so distinct CDR3 sequences, about 30% being singletons. Comment on this clonotype: No antigen is known for it.

Sequencing used blood. The chain links TRBV19 to TRBJ2-1; D possibly uses TRBD1 or TRBD2 (5 bases each). The TCR comes from a girl aged 10 to 17 with multiple sclerosis. The CDR3 loop is CASSIGGFNEQFF. DNA for the CDR3: TGTGCCAGTAGTATTGGGGGATTCAATGAGCAGTTCTTC.